The clone carrying this TCR beta chain was seen at least ten times. Antigen unknown. The data are from a study of identical twins. Trimming took 2 bases from V and 2 from J; bases not matched to a gene: 5. This CDR3 has 16 residues. In TCRdb, the 5' RACE reads were re-called with MiXCR into one record per CDR3 protein. Counted here are 650,000 to 750,000 distinct CDR3 sequences, about 20% occurring once; the ten biggest clones make up 4.3%. General study findings and limits: Its conclusions, products of cross-sectional statistical analysis, did not come from following the same donors.

The same sample was also used in a study of T cells expressing NK-cell markers. From that report: These clonotypes also led the CD3+CD56-NKG2C+ fraction in a few donors.

The sequence was obtained from a woman under 30 in good health. Source material: PBMCs. V gene TRBV12-3 or TRBV12-4 combines with J gene TRBJ2-2; 7 bases are shared with TRBD2. The CDR3 protein is CASSLFGGSNTGELFF. In nucleotides, the CDR3 is TGTGCCAGCAGTTTATTTGGCGGGAGCAACACCGGGGAGCTGTTTTTT.